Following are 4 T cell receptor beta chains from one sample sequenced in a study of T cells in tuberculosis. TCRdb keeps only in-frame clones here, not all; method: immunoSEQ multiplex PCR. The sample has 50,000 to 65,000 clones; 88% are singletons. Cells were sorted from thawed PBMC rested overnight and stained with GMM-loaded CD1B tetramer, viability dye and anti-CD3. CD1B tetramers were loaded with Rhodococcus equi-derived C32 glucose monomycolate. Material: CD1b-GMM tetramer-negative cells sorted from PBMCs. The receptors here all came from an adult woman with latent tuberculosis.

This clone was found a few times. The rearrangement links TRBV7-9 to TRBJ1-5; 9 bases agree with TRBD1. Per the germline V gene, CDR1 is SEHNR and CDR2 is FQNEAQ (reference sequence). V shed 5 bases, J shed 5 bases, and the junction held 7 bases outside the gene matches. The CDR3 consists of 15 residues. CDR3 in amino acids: CASSGTGPGYQPQHF. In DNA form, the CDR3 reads TGTGCCAGCAGCGGGACAGGGCCGGGGTATCAGCCCCAGCATTTT.

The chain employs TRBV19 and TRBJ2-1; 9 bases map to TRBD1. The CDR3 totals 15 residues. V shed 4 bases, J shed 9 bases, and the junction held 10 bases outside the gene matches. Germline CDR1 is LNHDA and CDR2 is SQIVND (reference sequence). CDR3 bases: TGTGCCAGTAGTAGGGGGACAGGGAACACGCGTGAGCAGTTCTTC. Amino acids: CASSRGTGNTREQFF.

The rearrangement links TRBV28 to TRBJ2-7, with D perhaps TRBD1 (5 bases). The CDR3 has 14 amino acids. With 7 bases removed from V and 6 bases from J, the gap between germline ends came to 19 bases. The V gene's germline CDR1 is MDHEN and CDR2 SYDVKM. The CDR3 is CASIRGKPKGEQYF. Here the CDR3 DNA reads TGTGCCAGCATAAGGGGAAAGCCGAAGGGCGAGCAGTACTTC.

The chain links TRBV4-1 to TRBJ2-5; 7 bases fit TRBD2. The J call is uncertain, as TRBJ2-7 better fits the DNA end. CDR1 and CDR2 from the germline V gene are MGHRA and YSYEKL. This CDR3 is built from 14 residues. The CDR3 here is CASSRGQWGGEQYF. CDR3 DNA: TGCGCCAGCAGCCGAGGGCAGTGGGGGGGCGAGCAGTACTTC.